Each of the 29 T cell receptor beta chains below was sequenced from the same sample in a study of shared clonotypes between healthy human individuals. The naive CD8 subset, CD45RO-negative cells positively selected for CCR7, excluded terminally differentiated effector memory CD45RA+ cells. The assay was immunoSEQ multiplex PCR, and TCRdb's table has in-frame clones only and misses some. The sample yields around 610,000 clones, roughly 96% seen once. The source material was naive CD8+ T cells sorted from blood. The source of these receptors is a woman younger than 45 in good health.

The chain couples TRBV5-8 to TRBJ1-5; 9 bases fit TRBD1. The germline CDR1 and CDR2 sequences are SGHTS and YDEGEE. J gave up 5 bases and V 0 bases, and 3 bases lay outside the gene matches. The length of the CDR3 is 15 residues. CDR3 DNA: TGTGCCAGCAGCTTGGTGGGGACAGGGTATCAGCCCCAGCATTTT. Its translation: CASSLVGTGYQPQHF.

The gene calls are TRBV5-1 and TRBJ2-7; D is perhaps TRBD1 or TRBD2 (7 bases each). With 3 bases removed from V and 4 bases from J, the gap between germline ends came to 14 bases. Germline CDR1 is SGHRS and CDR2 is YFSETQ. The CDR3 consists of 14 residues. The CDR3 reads CASSSSGGQYEQYF. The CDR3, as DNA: TGCGCCAGCAGCTCCTCGGGGGGACAGTACGAGCAGTACTTC.

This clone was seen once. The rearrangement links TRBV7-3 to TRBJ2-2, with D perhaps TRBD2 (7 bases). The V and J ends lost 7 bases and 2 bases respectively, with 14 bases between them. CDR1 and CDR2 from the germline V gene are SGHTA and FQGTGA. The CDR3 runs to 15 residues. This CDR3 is CASTQGGGNTGELFF. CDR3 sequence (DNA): TGTGCCAGCACCCAGGGCGGGGGCAACACCGGGGAGCTGTTTTTT.

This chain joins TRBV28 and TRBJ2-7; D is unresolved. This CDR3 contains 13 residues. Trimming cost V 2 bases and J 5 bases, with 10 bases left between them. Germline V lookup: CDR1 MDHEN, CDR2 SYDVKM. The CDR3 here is CASSLALSDEQYF. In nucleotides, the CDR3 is TGTGCCAGCAGTTTAGCCCTCAGCGACGAGCAGTACTTC.

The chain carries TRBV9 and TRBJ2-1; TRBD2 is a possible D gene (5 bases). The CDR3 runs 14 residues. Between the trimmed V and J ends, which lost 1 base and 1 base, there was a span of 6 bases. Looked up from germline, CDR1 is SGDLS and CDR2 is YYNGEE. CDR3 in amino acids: CASSVRDSYNEQFF. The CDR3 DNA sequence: TGTGCCAGCAGCGTACGGGATTCCTACAATGAGCAGTTCTTC.

CDR3 sequence (DNA): TGTGCCAGCAGTTTGGGGCCAGGGAGCTCCTACGAGCAGTACTTC. Residues: CASSLGPGSSYEQYF. V is TRBV27 and J is TRBJ2-5; D possibly uses TRBD1 or TRBD2 (5 bases each). Near its end, the DNA agrees better with TRBJ2-7, so the J call may be wrong. Looked up from germline, CDR1 is MNHEY and CDR2 is SMNVEV (reference sequence). CDR3 length: 15 amino acids.

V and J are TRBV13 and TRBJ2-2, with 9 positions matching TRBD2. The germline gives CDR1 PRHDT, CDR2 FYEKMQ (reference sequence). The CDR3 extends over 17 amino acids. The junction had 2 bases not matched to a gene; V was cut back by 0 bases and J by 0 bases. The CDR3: CASSLGLAGPNTGELFF. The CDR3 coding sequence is TGTGCCAGCAGCTTAGGTCTAGCGGGACCGAACACCGGGGAGCTGTTTTTT.

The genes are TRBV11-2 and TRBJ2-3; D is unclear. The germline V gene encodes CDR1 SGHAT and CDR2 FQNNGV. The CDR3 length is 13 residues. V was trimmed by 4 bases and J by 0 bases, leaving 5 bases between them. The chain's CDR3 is CASSSKSTDTQYF. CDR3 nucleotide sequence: TGTGCCAGCAGCTCCAAGAGCACAGATACGCAGTATTTT.

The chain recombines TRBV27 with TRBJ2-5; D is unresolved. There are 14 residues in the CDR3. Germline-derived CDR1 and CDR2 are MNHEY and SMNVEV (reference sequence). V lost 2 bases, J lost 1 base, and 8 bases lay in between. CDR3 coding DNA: TGTGCCAGCAGTTTAACAACTTCCCAAGAGACCCAGTACTTC. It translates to CASSLTTSQETQYF.

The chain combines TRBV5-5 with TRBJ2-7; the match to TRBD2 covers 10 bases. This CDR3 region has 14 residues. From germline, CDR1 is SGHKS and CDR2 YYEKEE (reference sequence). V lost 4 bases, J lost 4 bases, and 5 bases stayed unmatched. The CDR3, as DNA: TGTGCCAGCAGCCTAGCGGGAGAGGCTTACGAGCAGTACTTC. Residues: CASSLAGEAYEQYF.

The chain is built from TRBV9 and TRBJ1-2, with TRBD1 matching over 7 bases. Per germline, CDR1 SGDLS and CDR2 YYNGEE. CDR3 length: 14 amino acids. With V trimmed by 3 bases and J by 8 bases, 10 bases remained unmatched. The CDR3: CASSAGTVLLGYTF. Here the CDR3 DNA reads TGTGCCAGCAGCGCCGGGACAGTCCTATTAGGCTACACCTTC. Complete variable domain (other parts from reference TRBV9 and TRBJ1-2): DSGVTQTPKHLITATGQRVTLRCSPRSGDLSVYWYQQSLDQGLQFLIQYYNGEERAKGNILERFSAQQFPDLHSELNLSSLELGDSALYFCASSAGTVLLGYTFGSGTRLTVV.

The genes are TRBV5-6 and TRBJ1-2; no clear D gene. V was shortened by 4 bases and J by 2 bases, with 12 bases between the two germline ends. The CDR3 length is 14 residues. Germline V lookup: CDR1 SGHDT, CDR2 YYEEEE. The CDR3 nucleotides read TGTGCCAGCAGCCCCATGACGGGAAACTATGGCTACACCTTC. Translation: CASSPMTGNYGYTF.

The DNA for the CDR3 is TGTGCCAGCGGCCGAAAGGACAGGCATGAAAAACTGTTTTTT. This gives the protein CASGRKDRHEKLFF. This rearrangement joins TRBV6-6 to TRBJ1-4; 7 nucleotides line up with TRBD1. Trimming cost V 8 bases and J 6 bases; bases outside gene matches: 9. The CDR3 length is 14 residues. Germline V gives CDR1 MNHNY, CDR2 SVGAGI (reference sequence).

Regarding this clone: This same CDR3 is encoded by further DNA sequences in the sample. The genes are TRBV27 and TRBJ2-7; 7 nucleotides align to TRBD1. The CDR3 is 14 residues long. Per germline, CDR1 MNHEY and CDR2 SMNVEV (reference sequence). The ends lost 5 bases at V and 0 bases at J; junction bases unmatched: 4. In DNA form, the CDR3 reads TGTGCCAGCAGTCTGACAGGGAGCTCCTACGAGCAGTACTTC. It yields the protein CASSLTGSSYEQYF.

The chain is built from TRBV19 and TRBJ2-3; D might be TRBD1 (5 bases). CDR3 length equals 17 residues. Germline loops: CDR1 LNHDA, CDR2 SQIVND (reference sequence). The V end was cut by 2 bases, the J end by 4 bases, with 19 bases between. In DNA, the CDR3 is TGTGCCAGTAGTATAAAGGGGTCGTTAGGAGAAGCAGATACGCAGTATTTT. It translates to CASSIKGSLGEADTQYF.

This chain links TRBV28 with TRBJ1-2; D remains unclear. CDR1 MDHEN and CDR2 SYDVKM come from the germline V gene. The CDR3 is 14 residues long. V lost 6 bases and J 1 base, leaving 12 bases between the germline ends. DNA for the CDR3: TGTGCCAGCAGCTTCCGGCCCCATAACTATGGCTACACCTTC. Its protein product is CASSFRPHNYGYTF.

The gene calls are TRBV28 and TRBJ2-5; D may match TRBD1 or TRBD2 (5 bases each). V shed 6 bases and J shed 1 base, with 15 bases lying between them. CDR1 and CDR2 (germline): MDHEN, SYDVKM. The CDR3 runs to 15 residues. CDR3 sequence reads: CASSLPTGLQETQYF. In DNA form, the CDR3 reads TGTGCCAGCAGCCTCCCCACGGGGCTCCAAGAGACCCAGTACTTC.

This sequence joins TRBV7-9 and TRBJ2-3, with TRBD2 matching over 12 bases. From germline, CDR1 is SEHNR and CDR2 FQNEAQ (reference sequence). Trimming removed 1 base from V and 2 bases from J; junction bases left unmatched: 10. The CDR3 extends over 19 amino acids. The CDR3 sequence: CASSLDESWTSGITDTQYF. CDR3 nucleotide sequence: TGTGCCAGCAGCTTAGACGAGTCCTGGACTAGCGGGATCACAGATACGCAGTATTTT. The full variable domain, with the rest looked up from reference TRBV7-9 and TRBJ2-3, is DTGVSQNPRHKITKRGQNVTFRCDPISEHNRLYWYRQTLGQGPEFLTYFQNEAQLEKSRLLSDRFSAERPKGSFSTLEIQRTEQGDSAMYLCASSLDESWTSGITDTQYFGPGTRLTVL.

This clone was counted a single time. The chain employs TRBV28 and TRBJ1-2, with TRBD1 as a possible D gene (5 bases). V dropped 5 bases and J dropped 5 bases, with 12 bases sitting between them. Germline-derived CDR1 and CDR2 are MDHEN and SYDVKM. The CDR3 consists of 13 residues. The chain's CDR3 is CASSGGNLYGYTF. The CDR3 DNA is TGTGCCAGCAGTGGGGGAAACCTATATGGCTACACCTTC.

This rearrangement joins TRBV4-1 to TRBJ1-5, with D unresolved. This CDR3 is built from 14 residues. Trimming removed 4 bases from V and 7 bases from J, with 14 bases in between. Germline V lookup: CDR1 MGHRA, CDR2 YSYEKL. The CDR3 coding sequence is TGCGCCAGCAGCCCGCGTCGGGCCGTACAGCCCCAGCATTTT. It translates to CASSPRRAVQPQHF.

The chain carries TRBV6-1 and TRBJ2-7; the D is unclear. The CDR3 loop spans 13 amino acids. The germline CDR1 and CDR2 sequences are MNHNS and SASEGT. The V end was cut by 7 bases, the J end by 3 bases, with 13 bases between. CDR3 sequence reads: CASTIYHSYEQYF. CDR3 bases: TGTGCCAGCACCATCTACCACAGCTACGAGCAGTACTTC.

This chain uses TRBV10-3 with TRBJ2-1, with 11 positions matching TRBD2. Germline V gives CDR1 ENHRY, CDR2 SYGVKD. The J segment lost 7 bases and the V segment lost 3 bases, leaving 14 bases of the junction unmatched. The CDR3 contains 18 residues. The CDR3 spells CAISDIAGGPIYENEQFF. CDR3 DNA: TGTGCCATCAGTGACATAGCGGGAGGGCCAATTTATGAAAATGAGCAGTTCTTC.

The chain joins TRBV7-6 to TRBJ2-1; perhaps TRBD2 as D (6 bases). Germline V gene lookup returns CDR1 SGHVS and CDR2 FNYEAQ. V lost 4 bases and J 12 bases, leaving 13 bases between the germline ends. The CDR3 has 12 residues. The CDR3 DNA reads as TGTGCCAGCAGCTCCCCCGGGAGCGCGCAGTTCTTC. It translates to CASSSPGSAQFF.

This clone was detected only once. CDR3 in DNA: TGTGCAAGTCGTTTTCGGACTAGCTGCACAGATACGCAGTATTTT. Translation: CASRFRTSCTDTQYF. V is TRBV12-2 and J is TRBJ2-3; no check of the table's D call, TRBD2, against the DNA was made. TRBV12-2 represents a pseudogene. The CDR3 runs to 15 residues.

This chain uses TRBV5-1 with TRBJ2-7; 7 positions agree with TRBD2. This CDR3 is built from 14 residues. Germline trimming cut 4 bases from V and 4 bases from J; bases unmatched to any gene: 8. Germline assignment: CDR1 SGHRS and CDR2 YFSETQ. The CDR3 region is CASSPGLFLYEQYF. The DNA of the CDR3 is TGCGCCAGCAGCCCGGGACTATTTCTTTACGAGCAGTACTTC.

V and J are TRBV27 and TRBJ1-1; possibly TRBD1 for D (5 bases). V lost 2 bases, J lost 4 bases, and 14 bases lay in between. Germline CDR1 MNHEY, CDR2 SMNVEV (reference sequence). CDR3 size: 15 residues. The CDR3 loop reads CASSLIGTSGTEAFF. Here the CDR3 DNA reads TGTGCCAGCAGTTTAATTGGGACCTCGGGCACTGAAGCTTTCTTT.

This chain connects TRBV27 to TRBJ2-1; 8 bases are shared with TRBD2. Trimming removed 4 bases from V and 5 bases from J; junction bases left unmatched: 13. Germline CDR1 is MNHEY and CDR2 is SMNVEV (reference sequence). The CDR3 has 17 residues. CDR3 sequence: CASSSSSGSLSDNEQFF. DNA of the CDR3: TGTGCCAGCAGTTCCTCGAGCGGGAGTCTTTCAGACAATGAGCAGTTCTTC.

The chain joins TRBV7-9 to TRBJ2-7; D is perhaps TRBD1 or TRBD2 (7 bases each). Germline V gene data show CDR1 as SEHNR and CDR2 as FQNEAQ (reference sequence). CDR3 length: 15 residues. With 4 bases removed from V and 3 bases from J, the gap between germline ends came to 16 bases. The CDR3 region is CASSSGGDGYYEQYF. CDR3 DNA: TGTGCCAGCAGCTCAGGGGGGGACGGCTACTACGAGCAGTACTTC.

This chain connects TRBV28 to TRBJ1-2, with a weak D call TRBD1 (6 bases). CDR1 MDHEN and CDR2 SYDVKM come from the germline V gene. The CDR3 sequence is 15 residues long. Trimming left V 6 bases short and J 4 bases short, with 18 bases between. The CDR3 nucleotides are TGTGCCAGCAGCCCGTTTGGGGAGGGGGGCTATGGCTACACCTTC. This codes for CASSPFGEGGYGYTF.